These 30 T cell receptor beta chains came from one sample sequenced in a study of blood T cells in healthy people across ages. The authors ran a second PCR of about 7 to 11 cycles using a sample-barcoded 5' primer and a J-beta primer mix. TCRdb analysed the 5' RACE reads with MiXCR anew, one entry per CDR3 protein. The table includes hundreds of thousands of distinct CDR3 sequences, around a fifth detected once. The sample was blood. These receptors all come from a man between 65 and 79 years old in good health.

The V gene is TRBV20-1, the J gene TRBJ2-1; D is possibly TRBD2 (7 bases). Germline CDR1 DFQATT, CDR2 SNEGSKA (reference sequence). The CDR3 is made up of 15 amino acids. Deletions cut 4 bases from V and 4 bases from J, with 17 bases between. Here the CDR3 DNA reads TGCAGTGCTATGGGGGCGGGAGAGAAATACAATGAGCAGTTCTTC. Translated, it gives CSAMGAGEKYNEQFF.

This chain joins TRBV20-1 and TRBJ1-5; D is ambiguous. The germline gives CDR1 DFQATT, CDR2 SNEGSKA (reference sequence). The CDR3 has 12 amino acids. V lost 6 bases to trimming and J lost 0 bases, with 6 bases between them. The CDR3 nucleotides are TGCAGTGCCCGAGATAGCAATCAGCCCCAGCATTTT. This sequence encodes CSARDSNQPQHF.

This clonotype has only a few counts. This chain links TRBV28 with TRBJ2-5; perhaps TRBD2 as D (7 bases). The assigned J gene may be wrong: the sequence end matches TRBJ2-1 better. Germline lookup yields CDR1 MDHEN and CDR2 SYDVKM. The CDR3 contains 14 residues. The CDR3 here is CASTPGGGYNEQFF. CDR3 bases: TGTGCCAGCACCCCGGGGGGCGGCTACAATGAGCAGTTCTTC.

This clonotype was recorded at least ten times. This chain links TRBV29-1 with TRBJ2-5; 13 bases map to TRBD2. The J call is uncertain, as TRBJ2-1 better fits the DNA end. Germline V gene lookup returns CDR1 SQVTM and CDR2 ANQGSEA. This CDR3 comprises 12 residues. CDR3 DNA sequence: TGCAGCGGGACTAGCGGGAGTAGGGAGCAGTTCTTC. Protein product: CSGTSGSREQFF.

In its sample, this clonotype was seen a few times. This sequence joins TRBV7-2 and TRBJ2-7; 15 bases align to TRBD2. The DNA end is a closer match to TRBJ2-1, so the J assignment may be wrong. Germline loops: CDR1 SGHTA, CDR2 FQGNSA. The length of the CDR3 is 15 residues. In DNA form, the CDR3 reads TGTGCCAGCAGCTTACCGGGACTAGCGGGAGGCGAGCAGTTCTTC. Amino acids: CASSLPGLAGGEQFF.

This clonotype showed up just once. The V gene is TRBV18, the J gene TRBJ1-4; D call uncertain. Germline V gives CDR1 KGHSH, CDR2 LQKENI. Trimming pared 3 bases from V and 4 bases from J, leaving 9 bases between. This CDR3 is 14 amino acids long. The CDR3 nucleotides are TGTGCCAGCTCACCGAGGCGCCTTAATGAAAAACTGTTTTTT. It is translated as CASSPRRLNEKLFF.

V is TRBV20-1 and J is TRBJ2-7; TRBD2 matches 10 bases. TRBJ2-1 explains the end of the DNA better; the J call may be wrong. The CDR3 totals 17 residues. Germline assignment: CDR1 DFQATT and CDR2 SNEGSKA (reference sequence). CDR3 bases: TGCAGTGCTAGAGATCCCCTAGCGGGAGACCTCTACAATGAGCAGTTCTTC. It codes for CSARDPLAGDLYNEQFF.

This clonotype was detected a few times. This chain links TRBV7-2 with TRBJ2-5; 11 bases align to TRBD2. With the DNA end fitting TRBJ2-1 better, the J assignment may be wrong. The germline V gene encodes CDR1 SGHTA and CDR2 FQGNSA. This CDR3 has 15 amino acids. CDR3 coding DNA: TGTGCCAGCAGCTTTCAGACTAGCGGGACTACTGAGCAGTTCTTC. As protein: CASSFQTSGTTEQFF.

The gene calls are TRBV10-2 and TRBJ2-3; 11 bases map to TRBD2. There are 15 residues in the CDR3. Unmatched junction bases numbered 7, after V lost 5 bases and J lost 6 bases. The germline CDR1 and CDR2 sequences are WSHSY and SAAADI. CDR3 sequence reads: CASSPTSGKVDTQYF. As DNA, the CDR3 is TGCGCCAGCAGTCCGACTAGCGGGAAAGTTGATACGCAGTATTTT.

CDR3 DNA: TGTGCCAGCAAAGACAGCAATAACAATGAGCAGTTCTTC. It encodes CASKDSNNNEQFF. The rearrangement uses TRBV28 and TRBJ2-1; possible D gene TRBD1, 5 bases. V was shortened by 7 bases and J by 5 bases, with 12 bases between the two germline ends. The CDR3 sequence is 13 residues long. Germline V CDR1 and CDR2: MDHEN, SYDVKM.

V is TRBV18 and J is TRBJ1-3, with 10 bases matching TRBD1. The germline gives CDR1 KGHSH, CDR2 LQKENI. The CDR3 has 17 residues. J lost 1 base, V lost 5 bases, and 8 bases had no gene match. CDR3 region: CASSLSGTGVSGNTIYF. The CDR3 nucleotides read TGTGCCAGCTCATTGTCCGGGACAGGGGTTTCTGGAAACACCATATATTTT.

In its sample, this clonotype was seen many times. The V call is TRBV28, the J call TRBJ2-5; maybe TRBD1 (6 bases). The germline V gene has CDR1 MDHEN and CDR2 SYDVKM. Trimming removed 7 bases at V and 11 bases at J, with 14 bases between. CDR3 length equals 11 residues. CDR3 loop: CASNNREEQYF. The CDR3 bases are TGTGCCAGCAATAACAGGGAAGAGCAGTACTTC.

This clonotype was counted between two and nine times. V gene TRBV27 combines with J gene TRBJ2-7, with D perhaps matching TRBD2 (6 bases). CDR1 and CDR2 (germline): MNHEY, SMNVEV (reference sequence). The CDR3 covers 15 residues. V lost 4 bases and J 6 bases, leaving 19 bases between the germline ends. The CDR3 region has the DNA TGTGCCAGCAGTTCGAGGGACTCAGGGTGGGTCGAGCAGTACTTC. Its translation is CASSSRDSGWVEQYF.

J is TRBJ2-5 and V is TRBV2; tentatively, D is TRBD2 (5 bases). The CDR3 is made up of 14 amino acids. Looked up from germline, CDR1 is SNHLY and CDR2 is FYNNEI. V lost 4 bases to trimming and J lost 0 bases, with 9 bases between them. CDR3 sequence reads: CASSGHGDQETQYF. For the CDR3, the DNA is TGTGCCAGCAGTGGACACGGGGACCAAGAGACCCAGTACTTC.

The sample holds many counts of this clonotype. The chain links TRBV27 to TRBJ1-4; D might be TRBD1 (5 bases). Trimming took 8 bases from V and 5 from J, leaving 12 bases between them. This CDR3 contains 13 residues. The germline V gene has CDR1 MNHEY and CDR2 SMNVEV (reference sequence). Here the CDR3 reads CASGGRRNEKLFF. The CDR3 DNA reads TGTGCCAGCGGGGGGAGGAGGAATGAAAAACTGTTTTTT.

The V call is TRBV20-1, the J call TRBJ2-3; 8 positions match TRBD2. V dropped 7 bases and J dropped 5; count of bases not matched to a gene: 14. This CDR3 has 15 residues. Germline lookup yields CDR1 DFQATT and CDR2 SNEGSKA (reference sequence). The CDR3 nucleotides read TGCAGTGTCAGTGGGCTAGCGGGCAGGGGAGATACGCAGTATTTT. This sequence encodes CSVSGLAGRGDTQYF.

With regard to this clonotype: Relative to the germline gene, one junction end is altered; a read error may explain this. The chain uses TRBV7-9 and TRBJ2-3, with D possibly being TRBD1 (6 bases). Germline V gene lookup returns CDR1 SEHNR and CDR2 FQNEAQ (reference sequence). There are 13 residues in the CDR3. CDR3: CAGSPDSTDMQYF. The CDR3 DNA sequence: TGTGCCGGCAGCCCGGACAGCACAGATATGCAGTATTTT.

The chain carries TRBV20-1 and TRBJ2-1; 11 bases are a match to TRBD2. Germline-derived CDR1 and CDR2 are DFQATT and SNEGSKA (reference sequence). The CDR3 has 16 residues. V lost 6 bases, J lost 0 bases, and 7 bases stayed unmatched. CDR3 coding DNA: TGCAGTGCATCATCTAGCGGGGGGAGCTCCTACAATGAGCAGTTCTTC. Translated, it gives CSASSSGGSSYNEQFF.

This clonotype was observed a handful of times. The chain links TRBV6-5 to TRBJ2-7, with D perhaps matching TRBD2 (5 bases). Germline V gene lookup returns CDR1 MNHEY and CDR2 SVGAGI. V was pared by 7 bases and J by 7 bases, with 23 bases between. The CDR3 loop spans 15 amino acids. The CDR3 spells CASTEGLRFVVEQYF. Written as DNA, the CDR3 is TGTGCCAGCACCGAGGGCCTTAGATTTGTAGTGGAGCAGTACTTC.

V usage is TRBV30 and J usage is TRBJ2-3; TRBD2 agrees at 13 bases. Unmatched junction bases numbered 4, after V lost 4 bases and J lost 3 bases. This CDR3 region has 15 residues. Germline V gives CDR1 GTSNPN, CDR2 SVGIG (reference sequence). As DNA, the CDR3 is TGTGCCTGGAAACGACTAGCGGGAGGAACAGATACGCAGTATTTT. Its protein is CAWKRLAGGTDTQYF.

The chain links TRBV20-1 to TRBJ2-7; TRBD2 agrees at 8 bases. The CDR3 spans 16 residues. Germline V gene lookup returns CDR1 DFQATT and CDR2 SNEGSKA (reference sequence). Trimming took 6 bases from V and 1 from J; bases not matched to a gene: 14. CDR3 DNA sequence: TGCAGTGCCCTGATTGCGGGAGGCGGGGGGTCCTACGAGCAGTACTTC. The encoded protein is CSALIAGGGGSYEQYF.

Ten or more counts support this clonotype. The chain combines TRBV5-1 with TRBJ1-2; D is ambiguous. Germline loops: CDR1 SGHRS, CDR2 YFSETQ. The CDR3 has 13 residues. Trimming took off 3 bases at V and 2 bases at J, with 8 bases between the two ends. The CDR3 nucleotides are TGCGCCAGCAGCTCCGGACTCAACTATGGCTACACCTTC. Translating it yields CASSSGLNYGYTF. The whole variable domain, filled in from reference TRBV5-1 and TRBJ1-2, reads KAGVTQTPRYLIKTRGQQVTLSCSPISGHRSVSWYQQTPGQGLQFLFEYFSETQRNKGNFPGRFSGRQFSNSRSEMNVSTLELGDSALYLCASSSGLNYGYTFGSGTRLTVV.

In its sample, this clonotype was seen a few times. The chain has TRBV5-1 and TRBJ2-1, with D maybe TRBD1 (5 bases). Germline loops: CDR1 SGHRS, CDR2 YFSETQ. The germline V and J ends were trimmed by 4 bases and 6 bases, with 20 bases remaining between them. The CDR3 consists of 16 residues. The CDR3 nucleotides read TGCGCCAGCAGCGGCTTGGGGCCCGCGGTGTTCAATGAGCAGTTCTTC. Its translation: CASSGLGPAVFNEQFF.

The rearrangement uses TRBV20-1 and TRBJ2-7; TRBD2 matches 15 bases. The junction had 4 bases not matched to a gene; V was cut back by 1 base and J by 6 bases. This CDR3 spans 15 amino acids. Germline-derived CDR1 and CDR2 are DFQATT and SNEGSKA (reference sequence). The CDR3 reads CSARVPGLAGGEQYF. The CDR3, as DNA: TGCAGTGCTAGAGTCCCGGGACTAGCGGGGGGCGAGCAGTACTTC.

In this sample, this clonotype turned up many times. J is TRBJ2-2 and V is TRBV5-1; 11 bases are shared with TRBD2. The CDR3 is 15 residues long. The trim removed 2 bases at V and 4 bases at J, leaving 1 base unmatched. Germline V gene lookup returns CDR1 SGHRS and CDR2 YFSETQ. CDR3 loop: CASSFGTSGTGELFF. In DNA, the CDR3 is TGCGCCAGCAGCTTCGGGACTAGCGGCACCGGGGAGCTGTTTTTT.

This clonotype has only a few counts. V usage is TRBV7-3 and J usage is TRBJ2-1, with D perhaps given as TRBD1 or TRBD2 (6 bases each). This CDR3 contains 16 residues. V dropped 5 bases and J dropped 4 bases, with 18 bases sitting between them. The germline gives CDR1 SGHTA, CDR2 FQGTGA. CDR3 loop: CASSHGGGTHYNEQFF. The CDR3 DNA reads TGTGCCAGCAGCCACGGAGGGGGAACGCATTACAATGAGCAGTTCTTC.

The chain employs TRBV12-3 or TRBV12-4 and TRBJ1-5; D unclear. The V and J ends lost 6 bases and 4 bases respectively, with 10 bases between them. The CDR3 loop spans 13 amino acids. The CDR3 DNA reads TGTGCCAGCAGCCCGGACTGGAATCAGCCCCAGCATTTT. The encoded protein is CASSPDWNQPQHF.

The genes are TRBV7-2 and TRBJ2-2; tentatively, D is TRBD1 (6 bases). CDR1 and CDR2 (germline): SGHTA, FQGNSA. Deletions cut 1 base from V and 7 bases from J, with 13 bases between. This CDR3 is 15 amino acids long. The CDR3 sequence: CASSLDGQIGGELFF. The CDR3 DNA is TGTGCCAGCAGCTTAGATGGACAGATAGGCGGGGAGCTGTTTTTT.

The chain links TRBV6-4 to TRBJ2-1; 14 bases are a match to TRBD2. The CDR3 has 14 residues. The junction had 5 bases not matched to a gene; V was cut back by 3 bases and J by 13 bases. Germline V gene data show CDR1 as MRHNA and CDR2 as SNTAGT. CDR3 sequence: CASSEVGTSGRQFF. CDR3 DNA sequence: TGTGCCAGCAGTGAGGTTGGGACTAGCGGGAGACAGTTCTTC.

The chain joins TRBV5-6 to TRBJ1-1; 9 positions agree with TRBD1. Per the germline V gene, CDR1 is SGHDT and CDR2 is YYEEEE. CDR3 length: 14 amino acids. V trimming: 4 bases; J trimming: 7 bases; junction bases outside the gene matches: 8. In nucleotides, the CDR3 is TGTGCCAGCAGCCCCGGACAGGGACAGGGTGAAGCTTTCTTT. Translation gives CASSPGQGQGEAFF.